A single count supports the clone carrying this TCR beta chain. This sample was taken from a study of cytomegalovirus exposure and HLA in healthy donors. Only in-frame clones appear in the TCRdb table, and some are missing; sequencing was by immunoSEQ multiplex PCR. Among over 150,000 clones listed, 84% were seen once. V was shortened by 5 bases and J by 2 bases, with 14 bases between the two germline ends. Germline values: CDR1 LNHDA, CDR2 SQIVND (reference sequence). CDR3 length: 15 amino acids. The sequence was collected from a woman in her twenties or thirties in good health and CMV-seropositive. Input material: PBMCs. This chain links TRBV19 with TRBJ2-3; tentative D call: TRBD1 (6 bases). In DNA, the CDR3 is TGTGCCAGTAGTGGGGGCAGGGAGATCACAGATACGCAGTATTTT. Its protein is CASSGGREITDTQYF.